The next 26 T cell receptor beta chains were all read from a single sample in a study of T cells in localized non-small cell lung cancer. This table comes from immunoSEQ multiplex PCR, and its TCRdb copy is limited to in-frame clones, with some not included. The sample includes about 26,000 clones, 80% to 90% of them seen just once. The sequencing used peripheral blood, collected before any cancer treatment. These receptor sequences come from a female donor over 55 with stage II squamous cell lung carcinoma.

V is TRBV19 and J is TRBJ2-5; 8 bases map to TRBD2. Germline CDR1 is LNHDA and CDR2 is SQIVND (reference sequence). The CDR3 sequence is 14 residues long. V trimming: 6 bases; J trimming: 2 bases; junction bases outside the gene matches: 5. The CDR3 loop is CASRSGGGQETQYF. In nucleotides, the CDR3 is TGTGCCAGTAGATCCGGGGGGGGTCAAGAGACCCAGTACTTC.

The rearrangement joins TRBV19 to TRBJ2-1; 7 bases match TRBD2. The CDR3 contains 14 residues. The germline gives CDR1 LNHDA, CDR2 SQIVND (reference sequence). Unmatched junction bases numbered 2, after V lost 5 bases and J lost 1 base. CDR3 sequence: CASSAGVSYNEQFF. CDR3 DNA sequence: TGTGCCAGTAGTGCGGGAGTTTCCTACAATGAGCAGTTCTTC.

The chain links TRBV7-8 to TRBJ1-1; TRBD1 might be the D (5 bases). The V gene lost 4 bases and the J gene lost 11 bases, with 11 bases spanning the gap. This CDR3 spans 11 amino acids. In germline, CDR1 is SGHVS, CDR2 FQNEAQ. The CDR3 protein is CASSSSRGAFF. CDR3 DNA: TGTGCCAGCAGCTCGAGCCGGGGGGCTTTCTTT.

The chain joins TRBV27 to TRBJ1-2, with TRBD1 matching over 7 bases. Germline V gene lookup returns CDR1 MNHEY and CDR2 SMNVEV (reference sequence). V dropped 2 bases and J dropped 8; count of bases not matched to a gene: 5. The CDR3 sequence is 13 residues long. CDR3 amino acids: CASSLRDRGGYTF. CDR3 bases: TGTGCCAGCAGTTTAAGGGACAGAGGGGGCTACACCTTC.

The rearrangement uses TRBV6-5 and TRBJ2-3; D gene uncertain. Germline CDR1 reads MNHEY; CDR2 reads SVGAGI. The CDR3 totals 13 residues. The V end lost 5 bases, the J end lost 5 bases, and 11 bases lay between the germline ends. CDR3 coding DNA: TGTGCCAGCAGTCGCCTGTGGGGAGATACGCAGTATTTT. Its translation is CASSRLWGDTQYF.

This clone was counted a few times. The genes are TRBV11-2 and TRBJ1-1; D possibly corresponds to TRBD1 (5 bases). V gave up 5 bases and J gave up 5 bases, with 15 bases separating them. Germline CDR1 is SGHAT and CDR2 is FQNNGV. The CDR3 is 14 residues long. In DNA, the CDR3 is TGTGCCAGCAGCCCGAGGGGAGGTGGGACTGAAGCTTTCTTT. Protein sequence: CASSPRGGGTEAFF.

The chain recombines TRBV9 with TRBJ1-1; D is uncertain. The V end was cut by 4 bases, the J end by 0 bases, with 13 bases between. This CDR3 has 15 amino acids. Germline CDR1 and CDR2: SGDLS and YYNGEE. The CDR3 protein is CASSSSTLMNTEAFF. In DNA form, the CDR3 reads TGTGCCAGCAGCTCGAGTACCCTTATGAACACTGAAGCTTTCTTT.

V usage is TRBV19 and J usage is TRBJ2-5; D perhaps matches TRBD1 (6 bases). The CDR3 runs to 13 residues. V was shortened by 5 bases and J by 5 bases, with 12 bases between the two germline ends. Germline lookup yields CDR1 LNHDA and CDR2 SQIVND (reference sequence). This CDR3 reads CASSEQGKETQYF. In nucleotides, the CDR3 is TGTGCCAGTAGTGAACAGGGAAAGGAGACCCAGTACTTC.

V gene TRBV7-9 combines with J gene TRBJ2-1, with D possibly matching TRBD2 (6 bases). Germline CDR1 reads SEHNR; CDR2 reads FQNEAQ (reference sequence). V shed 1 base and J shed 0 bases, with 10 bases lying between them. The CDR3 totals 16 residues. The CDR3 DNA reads TGTGCCAGCAGCTTAGGTGGGGGAGGCTCCTACAATGAGCAGTTCTTC. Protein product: CASSLGGGGSYNEQFF.

In DNA form, the CDR3 reads TGCAGCGTTGACCCACTCTCCTACAATGAGCAGTTCTTC. Its translation: CSVDPLSYNEQFF. The chain joins TRBV29-1 to TRBJ2-1; unclear D gene. The V gene lost 3 bases and the J gene lost 0 bases, with 6 bases spanning the gap. Germline V gene sequence: CDR1 SQVTM, CDR2 ANQGSEA. The CDR3 loop spans 13 amino acids.

This chain's CDR3 is CASGGGSYNEQFF. The CDR3 DNA sequence: TGCGCCAGCGGTGGCGGGTCCTACAATGAGCAGTTCTTC. The chain joins TRBV5-1 to TRBJ2-1; D is possibly TRBD2 (5 bases). The CDR3 length is 13 residues. V lost 7 bases and J lost 1, with 9 bases in between. Germline loops: CDR1 SGHRS, CDR2 YFSETQ.

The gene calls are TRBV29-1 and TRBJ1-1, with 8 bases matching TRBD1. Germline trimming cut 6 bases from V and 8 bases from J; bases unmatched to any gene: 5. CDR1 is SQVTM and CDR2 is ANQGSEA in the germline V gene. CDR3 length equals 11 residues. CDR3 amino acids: CSVGWDREAFF. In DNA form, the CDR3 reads TGCAGCGTGGGATGGGACAGGGAAGCTTTCTTT.

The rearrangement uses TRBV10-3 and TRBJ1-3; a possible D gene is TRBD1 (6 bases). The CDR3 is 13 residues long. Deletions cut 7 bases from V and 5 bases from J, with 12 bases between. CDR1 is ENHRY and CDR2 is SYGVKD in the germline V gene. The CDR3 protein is CAITMDSRNTIYF. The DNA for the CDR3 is TGTGCCATCACAATGGACAGCAGAAACACCATATATTTT.

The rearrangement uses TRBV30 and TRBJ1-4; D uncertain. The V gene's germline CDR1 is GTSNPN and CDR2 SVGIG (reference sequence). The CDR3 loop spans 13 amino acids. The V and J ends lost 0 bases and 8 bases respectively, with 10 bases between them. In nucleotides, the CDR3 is TGTGCCTGGAGTGTAAGGGTCAAAGAAAAACTGTTTTTT. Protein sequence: CAWSVRVKEKLFF.

The DNA of the CDR3 is TGTGCCAGCAGTGAGACAGGGGGCCTACTCCACTTT. As protein: CASSETGGLLHF. The chain links TRBV28 to TRBJ1-6, with 10 bases lining up with TRBD1. The CDR3 loop spans 12 amino acids. Trimming cost V 5 bases and J 16 bases; bases outside gene matches: 5. CDR1 and CDR2 from the germline V gene are MDHEN and SYDVKM.

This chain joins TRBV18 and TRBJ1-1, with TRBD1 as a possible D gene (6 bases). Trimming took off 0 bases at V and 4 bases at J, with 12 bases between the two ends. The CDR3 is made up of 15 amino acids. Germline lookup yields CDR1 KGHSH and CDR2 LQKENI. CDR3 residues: CASSPPKGGITEAFF. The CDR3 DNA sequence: TGTGCCAGCTCACCACCGAAGGGGGGAATCACTGAAGCTTTCTTT.

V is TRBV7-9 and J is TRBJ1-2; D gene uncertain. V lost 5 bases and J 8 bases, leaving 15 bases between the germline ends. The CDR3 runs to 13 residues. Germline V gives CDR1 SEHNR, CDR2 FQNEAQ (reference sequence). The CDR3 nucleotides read TGTGCCAGCAGCCTTTCGGAGGATATCGGCTACACCTTC. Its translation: CASSLSEDIGYTF.

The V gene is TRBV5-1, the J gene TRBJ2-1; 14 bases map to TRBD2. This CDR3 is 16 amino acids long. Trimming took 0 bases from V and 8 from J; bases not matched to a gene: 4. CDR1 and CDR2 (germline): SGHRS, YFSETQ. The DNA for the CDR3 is TGCGCCAGCAGCTTGGAGGGGACTAGCGGGAGTTATGAGCAGTTCTTC. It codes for CASSLEGTSGSYEQFF.

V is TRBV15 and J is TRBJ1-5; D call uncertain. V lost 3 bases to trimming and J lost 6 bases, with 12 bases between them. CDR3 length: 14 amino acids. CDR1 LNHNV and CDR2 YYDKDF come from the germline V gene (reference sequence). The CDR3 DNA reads TGTGCCACCAGCAGTGGAGGTCCGGCTCAGCCCCAGCATTTT. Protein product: CATSSGGPAQPQHF.

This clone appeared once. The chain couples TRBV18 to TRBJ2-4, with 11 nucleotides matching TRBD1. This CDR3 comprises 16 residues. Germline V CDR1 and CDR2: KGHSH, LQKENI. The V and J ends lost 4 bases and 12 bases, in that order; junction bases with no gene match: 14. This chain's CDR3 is CASSLGAGQGERSQYF. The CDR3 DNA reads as TGTGCCAGCTCACTTGGAGCGGGACAGGGGGAACGGAGTCAGTACTTC.

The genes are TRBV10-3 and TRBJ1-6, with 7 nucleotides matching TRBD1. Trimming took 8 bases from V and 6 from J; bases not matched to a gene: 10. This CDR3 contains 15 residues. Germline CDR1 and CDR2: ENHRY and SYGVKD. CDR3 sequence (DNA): TGTGCCATCGGCCAATCCGACAGGGTTAATTCACCCCTCCACTTT. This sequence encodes CAIGQSDRVNSPLHF.

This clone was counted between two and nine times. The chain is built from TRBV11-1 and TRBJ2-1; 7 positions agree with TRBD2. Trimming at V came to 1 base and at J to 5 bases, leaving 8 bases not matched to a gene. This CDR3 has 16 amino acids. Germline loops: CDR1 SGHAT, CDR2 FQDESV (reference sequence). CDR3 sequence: CASSLEWLADDNEQFF. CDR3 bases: TGTGCCAGCAGCTTAGAATGGCTAGCGGACGACAATGAGCAGTTCTTC.

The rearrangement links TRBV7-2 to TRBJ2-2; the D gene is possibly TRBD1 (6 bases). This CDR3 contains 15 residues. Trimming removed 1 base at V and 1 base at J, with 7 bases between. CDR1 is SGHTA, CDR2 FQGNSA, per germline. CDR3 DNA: TGTGCCAGCAGCTTAGAAGGGGGGAACACCGGGGAGCTGTTTTTT. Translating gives CASSLEGGNTGELFF.

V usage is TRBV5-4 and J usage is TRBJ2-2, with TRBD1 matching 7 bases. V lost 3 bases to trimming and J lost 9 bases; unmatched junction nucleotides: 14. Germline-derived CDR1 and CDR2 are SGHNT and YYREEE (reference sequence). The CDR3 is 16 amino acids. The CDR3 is CASSSAQSRDSRELFF. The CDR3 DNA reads TGTGCCAGCAGCTCCGCCCAGTCCCGGGACAGCCGGGAGCTGTTTTTT.

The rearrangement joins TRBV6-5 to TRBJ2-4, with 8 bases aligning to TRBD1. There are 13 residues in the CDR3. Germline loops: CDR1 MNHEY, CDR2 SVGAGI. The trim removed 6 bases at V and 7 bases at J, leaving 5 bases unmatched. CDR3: CASRRQGMNIQYF. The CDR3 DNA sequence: TGTGCCAGCAGGAGACAGGGGATGAACATTCAGTACTTC.

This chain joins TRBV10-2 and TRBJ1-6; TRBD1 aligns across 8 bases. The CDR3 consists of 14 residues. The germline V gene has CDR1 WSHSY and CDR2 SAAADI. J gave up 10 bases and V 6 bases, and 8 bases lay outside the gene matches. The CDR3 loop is CASSKGQGDSPLHF. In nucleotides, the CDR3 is TGCGCCAGCAGCAAAGGACAGGGTGACTCACCCCTCCACTTT.